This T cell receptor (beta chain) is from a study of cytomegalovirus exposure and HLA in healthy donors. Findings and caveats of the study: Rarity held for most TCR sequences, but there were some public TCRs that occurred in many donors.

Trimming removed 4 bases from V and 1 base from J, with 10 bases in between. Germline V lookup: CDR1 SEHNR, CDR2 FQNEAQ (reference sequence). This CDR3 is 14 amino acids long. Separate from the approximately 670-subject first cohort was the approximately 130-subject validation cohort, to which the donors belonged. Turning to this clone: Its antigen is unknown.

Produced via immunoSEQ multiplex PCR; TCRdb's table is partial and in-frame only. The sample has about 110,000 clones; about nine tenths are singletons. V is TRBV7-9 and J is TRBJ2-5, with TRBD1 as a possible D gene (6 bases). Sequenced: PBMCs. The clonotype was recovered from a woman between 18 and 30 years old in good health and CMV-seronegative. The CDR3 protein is CASSSGDTQETQYF. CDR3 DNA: TGTGCCAGCAGCTCAGGGGACACCCAAGAGACCCAGTACTTC.